Each of the 21 T cell receptor beta chains below was sequenced from the same sample in a study of regulatory T cells in long-lasting Graves disease. Construction of the TCR beta libraries employed iRepertoire HTBI primers in conjunction with Arm-PCR of CDR3 regions. TCRdb ran MiXCR on the multiplex PCR reads and lists one entry per CDR3 protein. Among 440,000 or so distinct CDR3 sequences listed, about a sixth were seen once. The time point was: newly diagnosed GD, antithyroid drugs for less than 3 months. The TCR library used RNA extracted from PBMCs. These sequences were also reported in another study, on T cells in Graves' hyperthyroidism and ophthalmopathy.

This material consisted of peripheral blood mononuclear cells (PBMCs), taken at new diagnosis, from a patient treated with antithyroid drugs. These receptor sequences come from a woman younger than 45 with Graves disease.

The chain links TRBV6-5 to TRBJ1-5; a weak D match, TRBD1 (5 bases). The CDR3 has 20 amino acids. The germline gives CDR1 MNHEY, CDR2 SVGAGI. Between the trimmed V and J ends, which lost 2 bases and 0 bases, there was a span of 23 bases. Here the CDR3 DNA reads TGTGCCAGCAGTTACCCAAGGTGGGGCCCGCAAACGTATAGCAATCAGCCCCAGCATTTT. It codes for CASSYPRWGPQTYSNQPQHF.

The chain carries TRBV30 and TRBJ2-2; 10 bases agree with TRBD1. This CDR3 is built from 16 residues. V shed 2 bases and J 6 bases; nucleotides not matched to a gene: 9. The germline V gene encodes CDR1 GTSNPN and CDR2 SVGIG (reference sequence). The CDR3 region is CAWSYRDRGGAGELFF. The CDR3 DNA follows: TGTGCCTGGAGTTACCGGGACAGGGGAGGGGCCGGGGAGCTGTTTTTT.

The CDR3 sequence is CASSASTSSQETQYF. The CDR3 DNA reads TGTGCCAGCAGTGCCTCAACTAGTTCACAAGAGACCCAGTACTTC. V is TRBV25-1 and J is TRBJ2-5; D is perhaps TRBD2 (5 bases). V was shortened by 4 bases and J by 2 bases, with 14 bases between the two germline ends. Germline-derived CDR1 and CDR2 are MGHDK and SYGVNS. The CDR3 length is 15 residues.

As concerns this clonotype: A much bigger clone sits one base away, suggesting this may be a read error. A read error is likely, as this CDR3 ends without the conserved phenylalanine or tryptophan. This chain uses TRBV6-2 or TRBV6-3 with TRBJ2-1; 9 nucleotides match TRBD1. The CDR3 has 16 amino acids. Germline V gene sequence: CDR1 MNHEY, CDR2 SVGEGT. J lost 10 bases, V lost 6 bases, and 16 bases had no gene match. Here the CDR3 reads CASRLNSGQGFSEQFL. In DNA form, the CDR3 reads TGTGCCAGCAGACTAAACTCGGGACAGGGATTTTCGGAGCAGTTCCTC.

As for this clonotype: The junction and the germline gene differ at one end; a read error may be behind it. The rearrangement links TRBV7-9 to TRBJ2-1, with 11 bases that match TRBD2. Germline-derived CDR1 and CDR2 are SEHNR and FQNEAQ (reference sequence). The CDR3 has 14 amino acids. The CDR3 spells CASSLAGGLNEQFF. The CDR3 coding sequence is TGTGCCAGCAGCCTAGCGGGGGGACTAAATGAGCAGTTCTTC. Combining the CDR3 with reference TRBV7-9 and TRBJ2-1 gives the whole variable domain DTGVSQNPRHKITKRGQNVTFRCDPISEHNRLYWYRQTLGQGPEFLTYFQNEAQLEKSRLLSDRFSAERPKGSFSTLEIQRTEQGDSAMYLCASSLAGGLNEQFFGPGTRLTVL.

The V and J genes are TRBV4-3 and TRBJ1-2; 11 bases align to TRBD1. This CDR3 has 16 amino acids. V shed 2 bases, J shed 7 bases, and the junction held 9 bases outside the gene matches. Germline V gene lookup returns CDR1 LGHNA and CDR2 YSLEER. The CDR3 reads CASSQQDRGRLPGYTF. CDR3 bases: TGCGCCAGCAGCCAACAGGACAGGGGGCGACTTCCTGGCTACACCTTC.

The chain uses TRBV11-3 and TRBJ2-7; maybe TRBD2 (6 bases). Trimming removed 2 bases at V and 0 bases at J, with 8 bases between. Germline loops: CDR1 SGHNT, CDR2 YENEEA. The CDR3 sequence is 14 residues long. CDR3 residues: CASSLTGVSYEQYF. As DNA, the CDR3 is TGTGCCAGCAGCTTAACGGGGGTCTCCTACGAGCAGTACTTC. Drawing the rest from reference TRBV11-3 and TRBJ2-7, the complete variable domain is EAGVVQSPRYKIIEKKQPVAFWCNPISGHNTLYWYLQNLGQGPELLIRYENEEAVDDSQLPKDRFSAERLKGVDSTLKIQPAELGDSAVYLCASSLTGVSYEQYFGPGTRLTVT.

This clonotype was seen ten or more times. The genes are TRBV28 and TRBJ2-5, with 13 bases lining up with TRBD2. V lost 4 bases, J lost 4 bases, and 15 bases stayed unmatched. This CDR3 is 19 amino acids long. CDR1 and CDR2 from the germline V gene are MDHEN and SYDVKM. The CDR3 sequence is CASSSARTSGRGARETQYF. CDR3 DNA: TGTGCCAGCAGTTCCGCTCGGACTAGCGGGAGAGGCGCAAGAGAGACCCAGTACTTC.

This clonotype has a count of ten or more. The chain combines TRBV20-1 with TRBJ2-2; D remains unclear. This CDR3 comprises 13 residues. V gave up 3 bases and J gave up 3 bases, with 8 bases separating them. Germline CDR1 is DFQATT and CDR2 is SNEGSKA (reference sequence). CDR3 sequence reads: CSASSEYTGELFF. The CDR3 DNA is TGCAGTGCTAGCTCGGAGTACACCGGGGAGCTGTTTTTT.

CDR3 DNA sequence: TGTGCCAGCAGTTCCCCGGGGGGAATGAGCAATCAGCCCCAGCATTTT. Its protein product is CASSSPGGMSNQPQHF. The chain has TRBV2 and TRBJ1-5; D perhaps matches TRBD1 (5 bases). Germline CDR1 reads SNHLY; CDR2 reads FYNNEI. The CDR3 sequence is 16 residues long. Trimming cost V 5 bases and J 1 base, with 15 bases left between them.

This sequence joins TRBV5-1 and TRBJ1-1; weak D call: TRBD1 (5 bases). The germline gives CDR1 SGHRS, CDR2 YFSETQ. This CDR3 spans 13 amino acids. Between the trimmed V and J ends, which lost 5 bases and 4 bases, there was a span of 12 bases. For the CDR3, the DNA is TGCGCCAGCAGACAGGACCGCCTCACTGAAGCTTTCTTT. It is translated as CASRQDRLTEAFF.

This clonotype was detected a few times. The genes are TRBV19 and TRBJ1-1; D is unresolved. From germline, CDR1 is LNHDA and CDR2 SQIVND (reference sequence). The V and J ends lost 4 bases and 5 bases respectively, with 5 bases between them. CDR3 length equals 11 residues. CDR3 sequence: CASSKGTEAFF. CDR3 nucleotides: TGTGCCAGTAGTAAGGGTACTGAAGCTTTCTTT.

For this clonotype: The junction departs from the called germline gene at one end, perhaps through a read error. V gene TRBV11-2 combines with J gene TRBJ2-6, with TRBD2 as a possible D gene (6 bases). The CDR3 has 15 residues. The germline gives CDR1 SGHAT, CDR2 FQNNGV. The CDR3 loop reads CASSRGRSGANVLAF. The DNA of the CDR3 is TGTGCCAGCAGCCGAGGGAGGTCTGGGGCCAACGTCCTGGCTTTC.

The chain is built from TRBV12-3 or TRBV12-4 and TRBJ2-5; D may correspond to TRBD1 or TRBD2 (5 bases each). V lost 6 bases and J lost 1, with 9 bases in between. This CDR3 comprises 13 residues. The chain's CDR3 is CASRPGTQETQYF. The CDR3 region has the DNA TGTGCCAGCAGGCCCGGGACCCAAGAGACCCAGTACTTC.

This clonotype was recorded at least ten times. V usage is TRBV20-1 and J usage is TRBJ2-1; 12 bases align to TRBD2. Germline V gene lookup returns CDR1 DFQATT and CDR2 SNEGSKA (reference sequence). The CDR3 sequence is 16 residues long. After removal of 1 base from V and 10 bases from J, the junction contained 11 bases not matched to a gene. The CDR3 nucleotides are TGCAGTGCTAGAGCAGGTTTGACTAGCGGGAGTGAAGAGCAGTTCTTC. Amino acids: CSARAGLTSGSEEQFF.

There are many counts of this clonotype. V and J are TRBV11-2 and TRBJ2-2; D is perhaps TRBD1 (5 bases). The CDR3 loop spans 15 amino acids. The germline V gene encodes CDR1 SGHAT and CDR2 FQNNGV. V lost 1 base and J 4 bases, leaving 10 bases between the germline ends. CDR3 residues: CASSLVSGLTGELFF. CDR3 bases: TGTGCCAGCAGCTTAGTCTCAGGGCTCACCGGGGAGCTGTTTTTT.

This clonotype has at least ten counts. The chain has TRBV6-2 or TRBV6-3 and TRBJ2-1; no firm D call. CDR3 length: 13 residues. The ends were cut back, 8 bases at V and 0 bases at J, with 8 bases in the middle. The germline V gene encodes CDR1 MNHEY and CDR2 SVGEGT. CDR3 region: CASHGNSYNEQFF. CDR3 in DNA: TGTGCCAGCCACGGTAACTCCTACAATGAGCAGTTCTTC.

In this sample, this clonotype turned up a few times. The rearrangement uses TRBV20-1 and TRBJ2-4, with 7 bases fitting TRBD2. The CDR3 has 13 residues. Germline CDR1 is DFQATT and CDR2 is SNEGSKA (reference sequence). After removal of 6 bases from V and 1 base from J, the junction contained 3 bases not matched to a gene. The CDR3 DNA is TGCAGTGCACCTAGCGGTGCCAAAAACATTCAGTACTTC. Its translation: CSAPSGAKNIQYF.

This chain links TRBV6-2 or TRBV6-3 with TRBJ2-1; D is undetermined. Deletions cut 5 bases from V and 10 bases from J, with 12 bases between. The germline V gene has CDR1 MNHEY and CDR2 SVGEGT. The CDR3 consists of 12 residues. The CDR3 here is CASSDGVGEQFF. The CDR3 DNA reads as TGTGCCAGCAGTGATGGGGTTGGGGAGCAGTTCTTC.

This clonotype was observed at least ten times. The rearrangement links TRBV11-2 to TRBJ2-7; 8 bases are shared with TRBD1. J lost 3 bases, V lost 0 bases, and 10 bases had no gene match. Germline V gives CDR1 SGHAT, CDR2 FQNNGV. The CDR3 has 17 amino acids. The CDR3: CASSLDQGGTGGYEQYF. The CDR3 DNA sequence: TGTGCCAGCAGCTTAGATCAGGGGGGAACAGGGGGCTACGAGCAGTACTTC.

This clonotype was detected many times. V gene TRBV12-3 or TRBV12-4 combines with J gene TRBJ2-1, with TRBD2 identical over 13 bases. This CDR3 is 16 amino acids long. Trimming removed 5 bases from V and 8 bases from J; junction bases left unmatched: 9. The CDR3 region is CASSRGTSGNWDEQFF. The CDR3 DNA follows: TGTGCCAGCAGTCGCGGGACTAGCGGGAATTGGGATGAGCAGTTCTTC.